This T cell receptor (beta chain) was obtained from a study of cytomegalovirus exposure and HLA in healthy donors. The wider study: Drawn from HLA-typed donors, some 80 million unique TCRs were held in an early data release. Study-wide points: Later analysis suggested links between common viral pathogens and several top significant clusters. Confirmation was obtained in vitro that a few CMV-associated chains are specific for CMV antigens. Later analysis associated a missense DCLRE1C variant with TCR beta V- and J-gene trimming.

PCR was performed using 60 Vbeta and 13 Jbeta primers. Measured with immunoSEQ multiplex PCR; TCRdb has only the in-frame clones, and not every one. The profile shows 150,000 to 200,000 clones, 82% of them singletons. This clone was detected only once. Its specificity is unknown. The origin of this receptor is a girl aged 2 to 9 in good health and CMV-seropositive. Sequences were obtained from PBMCs.

The CDR3 DNA is TGTGCCTGGGTGGGCCAGGGAAACTATGGCTACACCTTC. Its protein is CAWVGQGNYGYTF. The V and J genes are TRBV30 and TRBJ1-2, with TRBD1 as a possible D gene (5 bases). Germline V gene lookup returns CDR1 GTSNPN and CDR2 SVGIG (reference sequence). This CDR3 is built from 13 residues. V gave up 5 bases and J gave up 2 bases, with 12 bases separating them.